The entry below gives a single T cell receptor (beta chain) sequence along with its context. This specimen belongs to a study of graft-versus-host responses after intestinal transplantation. Intraepithelial plus lamina propria lymphocytes were released by processing graft tissue. Some clones are missing from TCRdb's copy, which holds only in-frame ones; the method was immunoSEQ multiplex PCR. Among roughly 800 clones, approximately 81% were seen once, and the ten largest hold around 20%. The clonotype comes from a human patient who received an intestinal transplant, so some T cells may come from the graft donor. Here the sequenced sample was ileum tissue, taken 22 days after intestinal transplant.

The CDR3 sequence: CASKPRGRDNEQFF. The DNA for the CDR3 is TGTGCCAGCAAGCCCCGCGGGAGGGATAATGAGCAGTTCTTC. V and J are TRBV6-5 and TRBJ2-1, with 9 nucleotides matching TRBD2. Trimming at V came to 7 bases and at J to 7 bases, leaving 8 bases not matched to a gene. Looked up from germline, CDR1 is MNHEY and CDR2 is SVGAGI. The CDR3 length is 14 residues.